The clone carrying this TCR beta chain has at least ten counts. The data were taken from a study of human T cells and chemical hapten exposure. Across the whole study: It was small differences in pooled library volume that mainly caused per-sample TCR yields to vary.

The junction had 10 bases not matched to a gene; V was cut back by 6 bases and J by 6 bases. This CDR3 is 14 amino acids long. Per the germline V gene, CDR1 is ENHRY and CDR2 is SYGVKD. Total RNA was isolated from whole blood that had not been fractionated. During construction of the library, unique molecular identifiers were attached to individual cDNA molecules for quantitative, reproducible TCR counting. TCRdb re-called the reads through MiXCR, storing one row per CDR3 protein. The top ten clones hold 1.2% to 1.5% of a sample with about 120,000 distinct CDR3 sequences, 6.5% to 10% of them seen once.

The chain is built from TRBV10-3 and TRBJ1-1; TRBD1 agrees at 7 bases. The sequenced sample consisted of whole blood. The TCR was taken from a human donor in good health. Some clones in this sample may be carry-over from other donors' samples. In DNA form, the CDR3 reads TGTGCCATCAGGGCGAGGGACAGCCTTGCTGAAGCTTTCTTT. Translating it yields CAIRARDSLAEAFF.